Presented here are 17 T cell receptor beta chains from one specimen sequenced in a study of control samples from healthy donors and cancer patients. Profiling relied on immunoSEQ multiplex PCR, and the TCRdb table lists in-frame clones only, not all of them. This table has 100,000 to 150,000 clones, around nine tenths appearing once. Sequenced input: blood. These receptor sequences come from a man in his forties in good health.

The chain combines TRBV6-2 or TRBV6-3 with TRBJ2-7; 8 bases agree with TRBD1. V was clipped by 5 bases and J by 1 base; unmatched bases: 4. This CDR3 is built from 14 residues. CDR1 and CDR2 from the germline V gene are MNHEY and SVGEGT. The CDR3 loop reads CASSEQGASYEQYF. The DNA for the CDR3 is TGTGCCAGCAGTGAGCAGGGGGCGTCCTACGAGCAGTACTTC.

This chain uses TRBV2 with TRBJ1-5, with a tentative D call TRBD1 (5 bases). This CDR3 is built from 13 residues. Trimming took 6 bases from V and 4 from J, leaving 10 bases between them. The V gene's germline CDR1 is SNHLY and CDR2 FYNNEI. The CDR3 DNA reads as TGTGCCAGCAGCGGGGACGGTAATCAGCCCCAGCATTTT. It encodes CASSGDGNQPQHF. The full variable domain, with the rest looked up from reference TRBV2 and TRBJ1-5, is EPEVTQTPSHQVTQMGQEVILRCVPISNHLYFYWYRQILGQKVEFLVSFYNNEISEKSEIFDDQFSVERPDGSNFTLKIRSTKLEDSAMYFCASSGDGNQPQHFGDGTRLSIL.

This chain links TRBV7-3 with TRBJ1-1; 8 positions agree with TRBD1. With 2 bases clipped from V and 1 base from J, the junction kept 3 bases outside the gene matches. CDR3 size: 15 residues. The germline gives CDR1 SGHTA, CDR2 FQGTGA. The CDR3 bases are TGTGCCAGCAGCTTAGTCGGACAGGGGAACACTGAAGCTTTCTTT. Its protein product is CASSLVGQGNTEAFF.

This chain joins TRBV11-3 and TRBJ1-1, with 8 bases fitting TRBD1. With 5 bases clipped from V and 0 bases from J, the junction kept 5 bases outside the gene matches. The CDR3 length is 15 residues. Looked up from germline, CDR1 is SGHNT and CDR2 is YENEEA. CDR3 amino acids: CASSPPRGLNTEAFF. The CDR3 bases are TGTGCCAGCAGCCCACCCAGGGGGCTGAACACTGAAGCTTTCTTT.

The CDR3 nucleotides are TGTGCCAGCTCACCGCCCGTCCACACTGAAGCTTTCTTT. Its protein is CASSPPVHTEAFF. The chain has TRBV18 and TRBJ1-1; no reliable D call. The CDR3 has 13 residues. CDR1 KGHSH and CDR2 LQKENI come from the germline V gene. V lost 3 bases and J lost 3, with 8 bases in between.

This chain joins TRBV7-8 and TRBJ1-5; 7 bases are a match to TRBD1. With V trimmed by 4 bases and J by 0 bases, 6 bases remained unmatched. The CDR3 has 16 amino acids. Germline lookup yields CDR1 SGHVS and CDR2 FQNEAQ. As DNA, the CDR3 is TGTGCCAGCAGCTCACAGGGGCCATATAGCAATCAGCCCCAGCATTTT. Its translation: CASSSQGPYSNQPQHF.

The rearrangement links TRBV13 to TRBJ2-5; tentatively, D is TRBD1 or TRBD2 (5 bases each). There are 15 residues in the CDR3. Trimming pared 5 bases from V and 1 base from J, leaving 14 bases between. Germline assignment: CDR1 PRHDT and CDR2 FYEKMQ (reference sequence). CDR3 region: CASSPRGGAQETQYF. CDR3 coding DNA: TGTGCCAGCAGCCCCCGGGGTGGGGCCCAAGAGACCCAGTACTTC. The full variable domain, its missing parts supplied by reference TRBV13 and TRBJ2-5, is AAGVIQSPRHLIKEKRETATLKCYPIPRHDTVYWYQQGPGQDPQFLISFYEKMQSDKGSIPDRFSAQQFSDYHSELNMSSLELGDSALYFCASSPRGGAQETQYFGPGTRLLVL.

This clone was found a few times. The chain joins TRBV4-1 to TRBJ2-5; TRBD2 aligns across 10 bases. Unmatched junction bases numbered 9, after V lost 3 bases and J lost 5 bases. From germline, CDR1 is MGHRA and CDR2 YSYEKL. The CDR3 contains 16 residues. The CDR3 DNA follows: TGCGCCAGCAGCCAGGAGCTAGCGGGGGTCGAGGAGACCCAGTACTTC. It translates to CASSQELAGVEETQYF.

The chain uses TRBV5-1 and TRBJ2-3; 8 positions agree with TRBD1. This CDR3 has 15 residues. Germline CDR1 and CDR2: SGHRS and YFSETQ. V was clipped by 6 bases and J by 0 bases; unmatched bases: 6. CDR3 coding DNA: TGCGCCAGCACTTATGGACAGGGCAGCACAGATACGCAGTATTTT. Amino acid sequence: CASTYGQGSTDTQYF.

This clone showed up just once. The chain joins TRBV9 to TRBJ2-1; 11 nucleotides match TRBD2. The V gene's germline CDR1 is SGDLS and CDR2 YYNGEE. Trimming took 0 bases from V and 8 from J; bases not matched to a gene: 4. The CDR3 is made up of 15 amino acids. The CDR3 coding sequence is TGTGCCAGCAGCGTAGTAGCGGGGGGGGTCCATGAGCAGTTCTTC. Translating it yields CASSVVAGGVHEQFF.

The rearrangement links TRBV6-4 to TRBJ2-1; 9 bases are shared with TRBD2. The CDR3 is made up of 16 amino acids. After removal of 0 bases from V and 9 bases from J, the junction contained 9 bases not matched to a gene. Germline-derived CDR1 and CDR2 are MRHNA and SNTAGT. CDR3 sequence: CASSDSASGEGGEQFF. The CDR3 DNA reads TGTGCCAGCAGTGACTCGGCTAGCGGGGAGGGGGGTGAGCAGTTCTTC.

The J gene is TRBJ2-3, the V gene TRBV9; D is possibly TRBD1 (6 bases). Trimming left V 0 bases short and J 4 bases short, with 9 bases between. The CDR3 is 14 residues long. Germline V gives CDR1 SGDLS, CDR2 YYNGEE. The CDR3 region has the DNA TGTGCCAGCAGCGTAGGGGACACGCCAGATACGCAGTATTTT. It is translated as CASSVGDTPDTQYF.

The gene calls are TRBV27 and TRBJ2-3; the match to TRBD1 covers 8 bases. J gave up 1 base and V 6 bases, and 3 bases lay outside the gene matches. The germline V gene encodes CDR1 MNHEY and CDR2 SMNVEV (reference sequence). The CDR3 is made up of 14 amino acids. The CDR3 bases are TGTGCCAGCAGCTCGGGACAGGGCACAGATACGCAGTATTTT. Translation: CASSSGQGTDTQYF.

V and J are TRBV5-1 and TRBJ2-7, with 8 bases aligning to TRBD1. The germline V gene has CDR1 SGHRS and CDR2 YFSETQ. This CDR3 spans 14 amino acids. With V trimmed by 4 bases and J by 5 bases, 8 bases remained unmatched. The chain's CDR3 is CASSPADRVHEQYF. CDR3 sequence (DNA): TGCGCCAGCAGCCCGGCGGACAGGGTCCACGAGCAGTACTTC.

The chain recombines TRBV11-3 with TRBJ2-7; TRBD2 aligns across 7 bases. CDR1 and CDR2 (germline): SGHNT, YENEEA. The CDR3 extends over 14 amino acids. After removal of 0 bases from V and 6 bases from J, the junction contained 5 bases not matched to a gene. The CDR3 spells CASSLDKGRGEQYF. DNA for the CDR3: TGTGCCAGCAGCTTAGACAAGGGGAGGGGCGAGCAGTACTTC.

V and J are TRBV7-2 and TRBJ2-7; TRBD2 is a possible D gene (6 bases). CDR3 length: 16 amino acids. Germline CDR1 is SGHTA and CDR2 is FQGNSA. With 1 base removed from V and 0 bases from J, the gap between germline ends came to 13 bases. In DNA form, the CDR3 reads TGTGCCAGCAGCTTAGGGGCGCGGGGCAGCTCCTACGAGCAGTACTTC. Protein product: CASSLGARGSSYEQYF. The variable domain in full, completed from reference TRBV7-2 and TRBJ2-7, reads GAGVSQSPSNKVTEKGKDVELRCDPISGHTALYWYRQSLGQGLEFLIYFQGNSAPDKSGLPSDRFSAERTGGSVSTLTIQRTQQEDSAVYLCASSLGARGSSYEQYFGPGTRLTVT.

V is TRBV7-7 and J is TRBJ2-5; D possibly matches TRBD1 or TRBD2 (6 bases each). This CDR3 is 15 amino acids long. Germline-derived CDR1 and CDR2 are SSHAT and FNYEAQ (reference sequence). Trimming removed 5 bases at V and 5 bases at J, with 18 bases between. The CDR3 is CASSPRAGAGETQYF. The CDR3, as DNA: TGTGCCAGCAGCCCCCGAGCAGGGGCGGGGGAGACCCAGTACTTC.